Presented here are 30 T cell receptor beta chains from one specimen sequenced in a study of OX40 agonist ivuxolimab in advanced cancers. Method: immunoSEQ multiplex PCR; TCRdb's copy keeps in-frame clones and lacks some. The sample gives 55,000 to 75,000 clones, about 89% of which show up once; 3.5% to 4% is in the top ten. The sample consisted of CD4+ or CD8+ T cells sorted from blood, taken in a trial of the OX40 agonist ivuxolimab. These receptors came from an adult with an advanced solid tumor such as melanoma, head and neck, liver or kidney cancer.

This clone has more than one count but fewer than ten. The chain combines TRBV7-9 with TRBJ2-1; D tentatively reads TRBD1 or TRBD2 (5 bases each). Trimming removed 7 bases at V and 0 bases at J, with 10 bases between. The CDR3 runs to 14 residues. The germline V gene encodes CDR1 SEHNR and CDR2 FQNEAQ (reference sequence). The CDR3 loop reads CASTGTSSYNEQFF. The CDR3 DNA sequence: TGTGCCAGCACGGGGACCAGCTCCTACAATGAGCAGTTCTTC.

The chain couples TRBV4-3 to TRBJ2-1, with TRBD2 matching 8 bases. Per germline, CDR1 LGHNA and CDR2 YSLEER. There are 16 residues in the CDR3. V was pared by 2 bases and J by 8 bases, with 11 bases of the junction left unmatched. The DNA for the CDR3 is TGCGCCAGCAGCCAATTGGAAAGTAGCGGGAATTATGAGCAGTTCTTC. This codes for CASSQLESSGNYEQFF.

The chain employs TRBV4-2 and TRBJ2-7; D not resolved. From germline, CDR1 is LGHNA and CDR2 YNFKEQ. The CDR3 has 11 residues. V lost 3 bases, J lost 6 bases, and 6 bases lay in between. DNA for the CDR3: TGTGCCAGCAGCCAGGGTTTCGAGCAGTACTTC. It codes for CASSQGFEQYF.

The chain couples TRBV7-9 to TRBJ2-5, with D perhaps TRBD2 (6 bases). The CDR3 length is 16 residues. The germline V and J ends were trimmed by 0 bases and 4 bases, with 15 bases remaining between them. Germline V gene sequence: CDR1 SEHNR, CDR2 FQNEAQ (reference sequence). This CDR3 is CASSLAPLAEAETQYF. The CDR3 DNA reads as TGTGCCAGCAGCTTAGCGCCCTTAGCGGAGGCAGAGACCCAGTACTTC.

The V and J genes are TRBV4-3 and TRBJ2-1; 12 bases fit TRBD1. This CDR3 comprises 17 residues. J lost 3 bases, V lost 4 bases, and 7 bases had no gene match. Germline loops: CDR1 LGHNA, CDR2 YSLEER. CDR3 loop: CASSRDRGRSIYNEQFF. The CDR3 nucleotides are TGCGCCAGCAGCCGGGACAGGGGGCGGTCTATCTACAATGAGCAGTTCTTC.

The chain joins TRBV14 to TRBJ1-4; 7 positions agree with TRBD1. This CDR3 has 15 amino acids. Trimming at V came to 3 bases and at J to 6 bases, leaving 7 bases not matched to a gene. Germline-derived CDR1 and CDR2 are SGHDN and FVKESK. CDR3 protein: CASSQIDRVDEKLFF. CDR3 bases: TGTGCCAGCAGCCAGATCGACAGGGTCGATGAAAAACTGTTTTTT.

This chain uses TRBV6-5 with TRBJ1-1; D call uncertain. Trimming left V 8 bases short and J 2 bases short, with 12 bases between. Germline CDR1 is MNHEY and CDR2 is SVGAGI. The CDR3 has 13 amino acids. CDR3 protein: CASAWEGNTEAFF. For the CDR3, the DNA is TGTGCCAGCGCATGGGAGGGAAACACTGAAGCTTTCTTT.

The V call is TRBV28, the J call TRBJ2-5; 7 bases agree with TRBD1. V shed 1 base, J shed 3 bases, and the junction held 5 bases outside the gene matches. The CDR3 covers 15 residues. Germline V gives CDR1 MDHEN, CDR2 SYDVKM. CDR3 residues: CASSLSRRGKETQYF. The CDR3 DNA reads TGTGCCAGCAGTTTATCTCGCAGGGGGAAAGAGACCCAGTACTTC.

DNA for the CDR3: TGCGCCAGCAGCTTGGGGCTGACAGGGGTACACCGGGAGCTGTTTTTT. This encodes CASSLGLTGVHRELFF. The V and J genes are TRBV5-1 and TRBJ2-2, with TRBD1 matching 8 bases. CDR1 SGHRS and CDR2 YFSETQ come from the germline V gene. CDR3 length: 16 residues. V dropped 0 bases and J dropped 9; count of bases not matched to a gene: 10.

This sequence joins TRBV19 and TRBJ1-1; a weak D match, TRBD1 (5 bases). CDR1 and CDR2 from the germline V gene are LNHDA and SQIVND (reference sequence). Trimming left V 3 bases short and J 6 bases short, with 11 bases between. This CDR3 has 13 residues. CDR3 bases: TGTGCCAGTAGTATCTGGGGGGGAGCTGAAGCTTTCTTT. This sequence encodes CASSIWGGAEAFF.

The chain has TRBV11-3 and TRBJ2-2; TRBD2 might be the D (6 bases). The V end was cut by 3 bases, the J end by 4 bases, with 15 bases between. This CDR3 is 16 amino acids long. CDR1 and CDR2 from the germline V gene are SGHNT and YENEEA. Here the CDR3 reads CASSFSGSLVTGELFF. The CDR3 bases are TGTGCCAGCAGCTTCAGCGGGTCCCTGGTCACCGGGGAGCTGTTTTTT.

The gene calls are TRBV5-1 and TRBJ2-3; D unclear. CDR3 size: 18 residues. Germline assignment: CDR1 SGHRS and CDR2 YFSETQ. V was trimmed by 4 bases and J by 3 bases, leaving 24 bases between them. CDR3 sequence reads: CASSPQVQLSASTDTQYF. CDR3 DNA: TGCGCCAGCAGCCCCCAGGTTCAGCTGTCAGCTTCAACAGATACGCAGTATTTT.

The CDR3 bases are TGTGCCAGCAGTTACTCGGCCGGGGAGGCCTACGAGCAGTACTTC. Translated: CASSYSAGEAYEQYF. V and J are TRBV6-5 and TRBJ2-7; D might be TRBD2 (6 bases). V lost 0 bases and J 2 bases, leaving 11 bases between the germline ends. CDR3 length: 15 residues. Germline-derived CDR1 and CDR2 are MNHEY and SVGAGI.

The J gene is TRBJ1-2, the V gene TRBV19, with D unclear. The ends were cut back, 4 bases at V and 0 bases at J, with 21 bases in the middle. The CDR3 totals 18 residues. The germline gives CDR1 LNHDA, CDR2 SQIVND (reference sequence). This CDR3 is CASSSHSGSQSSNYGYTF. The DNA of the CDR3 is TGTGCCAGTAGTAGCCATTCCGGGAGCCAGAGCTCTAACTATGGCTACACCTTC.

The CDR3 reads CASSPGNTDTQYF. The CDR3 nucleotides are TGTGCCAGCAGTCCCGGGAACACAGATACGCAGTATTTT. The chain uses TRBV27 and TRBJ2-3; possibly TRBD2 for D (5 bases). The V gene's germline CDR1 is MNHEY and CDR2 SMNVEV (reference sequence). Trimming removed 5 bases at V and 2 bases at J, with 8 bases between. CDR3 length equals 13 residues.

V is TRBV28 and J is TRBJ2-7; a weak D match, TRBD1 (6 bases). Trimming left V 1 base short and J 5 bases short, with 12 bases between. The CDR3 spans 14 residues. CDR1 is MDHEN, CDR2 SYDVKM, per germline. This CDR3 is CASSLYGRGNEQYF. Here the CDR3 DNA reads TGTGCCAGCAGTTTATATGGCAGGGGCAACGAGCAGTACTTC. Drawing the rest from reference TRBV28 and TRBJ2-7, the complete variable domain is DVKVTQSSRYLVKRTGEKVFLECVQDMDHENMFWYRQDPGLGLRLIYFSYDVKMKEKGDIPEGYSVSREKKERFSLILESASTNQTSMYLCASSLYGRGNEQYFGPGTRLTVT.

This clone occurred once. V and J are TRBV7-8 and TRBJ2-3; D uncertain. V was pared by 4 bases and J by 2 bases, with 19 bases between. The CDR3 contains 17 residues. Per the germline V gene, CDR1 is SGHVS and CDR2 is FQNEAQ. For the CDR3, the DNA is TGTGCCAGCAGCTCCCAGGCTGAGCACCTTAACACAGATACGCAGTATTTT. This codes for CASSSQAEHLNTDTQYF.

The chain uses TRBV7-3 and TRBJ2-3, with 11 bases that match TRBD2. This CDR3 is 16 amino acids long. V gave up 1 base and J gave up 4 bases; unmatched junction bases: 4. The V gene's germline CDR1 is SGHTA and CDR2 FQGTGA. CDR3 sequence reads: CASSLIAGGPPDTQYF. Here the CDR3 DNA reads TGTGCCAGCAGCTTAATAGCGGGAGGGCCGCCAGATACGCAGTATTTT.

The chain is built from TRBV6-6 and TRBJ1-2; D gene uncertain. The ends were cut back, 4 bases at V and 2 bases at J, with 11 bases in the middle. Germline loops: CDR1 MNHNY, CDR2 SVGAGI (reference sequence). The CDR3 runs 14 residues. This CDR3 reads CASSSYSVNYGYTF. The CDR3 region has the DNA TGTGCCAGCAGTTCTTATTCGGTAAACTATGGCTACACCTTC.

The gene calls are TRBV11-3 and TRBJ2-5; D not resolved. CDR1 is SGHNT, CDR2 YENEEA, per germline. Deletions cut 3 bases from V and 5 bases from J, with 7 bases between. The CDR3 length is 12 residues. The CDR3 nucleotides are TGTGCCAGCAGCTTCGTCAGCGAGACCCAGTACTTC. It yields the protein CASSFVSETQYF.

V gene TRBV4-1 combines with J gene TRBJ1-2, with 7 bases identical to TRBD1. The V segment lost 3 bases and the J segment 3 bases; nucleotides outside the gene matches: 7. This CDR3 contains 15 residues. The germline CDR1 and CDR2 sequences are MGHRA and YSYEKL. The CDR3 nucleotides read TGCGCCAGCAGCCAGAACAGGGGAGGGGACTATGGCTACACCTTC. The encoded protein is CASSQNRGGDYGYTF.

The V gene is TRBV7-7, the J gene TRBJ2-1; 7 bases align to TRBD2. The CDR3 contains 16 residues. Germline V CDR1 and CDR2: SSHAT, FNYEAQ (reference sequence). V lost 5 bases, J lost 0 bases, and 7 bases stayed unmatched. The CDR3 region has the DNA TGTGCCAGCAGCGCAACTAGCGCAAGCTCCTACAATGAGCAGTTCTTC. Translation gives CASSATSASSYNEQFF.

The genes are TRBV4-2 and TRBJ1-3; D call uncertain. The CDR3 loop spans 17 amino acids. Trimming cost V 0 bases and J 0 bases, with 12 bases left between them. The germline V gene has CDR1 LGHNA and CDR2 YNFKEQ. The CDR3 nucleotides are TGTGCCAGCAGCCAAGATTCAGTTAGCAACTCTGGAAACACCATATATTTT. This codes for CASSQDSVSNSGNTIYF.

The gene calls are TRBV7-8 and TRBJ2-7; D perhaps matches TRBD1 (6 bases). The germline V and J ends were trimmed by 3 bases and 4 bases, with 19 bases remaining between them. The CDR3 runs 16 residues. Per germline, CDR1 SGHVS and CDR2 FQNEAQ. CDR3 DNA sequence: TGTGCCAGCAGCTTCTCACCCACTGGGGGCGGGTACGAGCAGTACTTC. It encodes CASSFSPTGGGYEQYF.

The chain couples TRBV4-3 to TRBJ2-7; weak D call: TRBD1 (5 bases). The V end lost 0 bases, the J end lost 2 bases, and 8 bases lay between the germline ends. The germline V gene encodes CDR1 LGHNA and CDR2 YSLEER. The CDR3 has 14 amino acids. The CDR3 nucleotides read TGCGCCAGCAGCCAAGATCAGGGCCCCTACGAGCAGTACTTC. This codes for CASSQDQGPYEQYF.

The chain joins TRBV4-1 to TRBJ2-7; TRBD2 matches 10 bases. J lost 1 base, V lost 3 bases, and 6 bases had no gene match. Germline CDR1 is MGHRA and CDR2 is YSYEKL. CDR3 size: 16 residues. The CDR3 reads CASSQTLAGVSYEQYF. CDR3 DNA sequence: TGCGCCAGCAGCCAGACGCTAGCGGGAGTTTCCTACGAGCAGTACTTC.

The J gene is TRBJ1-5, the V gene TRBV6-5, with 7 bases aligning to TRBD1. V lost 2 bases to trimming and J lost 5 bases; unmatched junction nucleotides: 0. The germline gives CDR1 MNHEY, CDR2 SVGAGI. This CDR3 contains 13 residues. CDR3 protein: CASSYQGDQPQHF. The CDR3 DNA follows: TGTGCCAGCAGTTACCAGGGGGATCAGCCCCAGCATTTT.

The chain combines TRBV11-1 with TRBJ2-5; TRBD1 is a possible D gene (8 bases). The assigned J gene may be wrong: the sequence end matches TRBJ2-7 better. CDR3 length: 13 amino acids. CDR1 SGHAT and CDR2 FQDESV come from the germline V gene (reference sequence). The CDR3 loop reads CASSTGGAYEQYF. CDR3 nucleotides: TGTGCCAGCAGCACAGGGGGGGCCTACGAGCAGTACTTC.

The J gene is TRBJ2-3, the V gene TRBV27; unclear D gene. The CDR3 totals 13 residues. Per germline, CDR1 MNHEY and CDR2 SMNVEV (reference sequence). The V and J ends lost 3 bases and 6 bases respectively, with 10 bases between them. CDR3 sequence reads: CASSLWMGDTQYF. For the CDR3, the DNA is TGTGCCAGCAGTTTGTGGATGGGGGATACGCAGTATTTT.

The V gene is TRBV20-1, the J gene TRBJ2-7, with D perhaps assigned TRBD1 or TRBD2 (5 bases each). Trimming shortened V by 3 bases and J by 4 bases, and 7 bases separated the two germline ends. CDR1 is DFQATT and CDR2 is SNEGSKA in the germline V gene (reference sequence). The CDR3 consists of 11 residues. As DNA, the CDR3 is TGCAGTGCTAGGAGGGGTTACGAGCAGTACTTC. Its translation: CSARRGYEQYF.